One and the same sample provided the 15 T cell receptor beta chains below, sequenced in a study of T cell repertoires in cytomegalovirus infection. These receptors' antigens are unknown. TCRdb used MiXCR to reprocess the reads, holding one entry per CDR3 protein. The data hold fewer than 650,000 distinct CDR3 sequences, with around 40% observed a single time. The specimen was cultured PBMCs, collected from culture after CMV antigen stimulation. Receptor source: a human donor in good health (CMV status not recorded). Some clones in this sample may be carry-over from other donors' samples.

In its sample, this clonotype was seen once. This sequence joins TRBV12-3 or TRBV12-4 and TRBJ2-7; 7 bases agree with TRBD1. J gave up 6 bases and V 5 bases, and 10 bases lay outside the gene matches. The CDR3 runs to 14 residues. Written as DNA, the CDR3 is TGTGCCAGCAGTCCGGGACAGAGTTTCTCCGAGCAGTACTTC. As protein: CASSPGQSFSEQYF.

There are a few counts of this clonotype. The chain uses TRBV11-2 and TRBJ2-7, with D perhaps TRBD1 or TRBD2 (5 bases each). The CDR3 loop spans 15 amino acids. The germline CDR1 and CDR2 sequences are SGHAT and FQNNGV. Deletions cut 0 bases from V and 5 bases from J, with 14 bases between. DNA for the CDR3: TGTGCCAGCAGCTTAGACATGTCTCGGGGCCACGAGCAGTACTTC. Translation: CASSLDMSRGHEQYF.

The rearrangement links TRBV12-3 or TRBV12-4 to TRBJ1-1, with a weak D call TRBD1 (5 bases). V lost 5 bases, J lost 1 base, and 11 bases lay in between. The CDR3 length is 14 residues. CDR3 in amino acids: CASSLGTQNTEAFF. The CDR3 bases are TGTGCCAGCAGTCTGGGGACGCAGAACACTGAAGCTTTCTTT.

This sequence joins TRBV19 and TRBJ1-1; weak D call: TRBD1 (6 bases). CDR1 and CDR2 (germline): LNHDA, SQIVND (reference sequence). The CDR3 runs to 14 residues. The V and J ends lost 3 bases and 4 bases respectively, with 12 bases between them. The CDR3 protein is CASSIWEGGTEAFF. The CDR3 DNA reads TGTGCCAGTAGTATTTGGGAAGGGGGCACTGAAGCTTTCTTT.

J is TRBJ2-7 and V is TRBV4-3; 8 bases are shared with TRBD2. CDR3 size: 15 residues. Trimming took 8 bases from V and 3 from J; bases not matched to a gene: 12. CDR1 is LGHNA, CDR2 YSLEER, per germline. The CDR3 spells CASGPSTSGVYEQYF. CDR3 in DNA: TGCGCCAGCGGCCCTTCCACTAGCGGAGTCTACGAGCAGTACTTC.

The J gene is TRBJ2-3, the V gene TRBV6-2 or TRBV6-3; D gene ambiguous. The CDR3 totals 13 residues. Between the trimmed V and J ends, which lost 2 bases and 6 bases, there was a span of 9 bases. CDR1 and CDR2 (germline): MNHEY, SVGEGT. DNA for the CDR3: TGTGCCAGCAGTTACATGGGTAGGGATACGCAGTATTTT. This gives the protein CASSYMGRDTQYF.

This clonotype showed up just a few times. V and J are TRBV28 and TRBJ1-5; D call uncertain. The germline gives CDR1 MDHEN, CDR2 SYDVKM. CDR3 length equals 13 residues. The ends were cut back, 3 bases at V and 7 bases at J, with 10 bases in the middle. As DNA, the CDR3 is TGTGCCAGCAGTTTTGGGGTGACCCAGCCCCAGCATTTT. Protein sequence: CASSFGVTQPQHF.

The rearrangement links TRBV7-2 to TRBJ1-6; D unresolved. The CDR3 has 15 amino acids. Germline CDR1 is SGHTA and CDR2 is FQGNSA. The germline V and J ends were trimmed by 1 base and 3 bases, with 7 bases remaining between them. In nucleotides, the CDR3 is TGTGCCAGCAGCTTAGTGAAAAGCTATAATTCACCCCTCCACTTT. Encoded protein: CASSLVKSYNSPLHF.

This chain links TRBV3-1 with TRBJ2-1, with D possibly called TRBD1 or TRBD2 (6 bases each). This CDR3 region has 15 residues. Per the germline V gene, CDR1 is LGHDT and CDR2 is YNNKEL (reference sequence). V dropped 0 bases and J dropped 9 bases, with 15 bases sitting between them. CDR3: CASSQDWGAQGEQFF. CDR3 sequence (DNA): TGTGCCAGCAGCCAAGACTGGGGGGCGCAGGGTGAGCAGTTCTTC.

The chain uses TRBV7-6 and TRBJ1-1, with D possibly matching TRBD1 (5 bases). The CDR3 is 12 residues long. Germline V gene data show CDR1 as SGHVS and CDR2 as FNYEAQ. V lost 1 base and J lost 11, with 11 bases in between. CDR3 protein: CASSLEGRLAFF. CDR3 in DNA: TGTGCCAGCAGCTTAGAGGGGAGATTGGCTTTCTTT.

The V and J genes are TRBV19 and TRBJ1-5; 7 bases agree with TRBD1. CDR1 and CDR2 (germline): LNHDA, SQIVND (reference sequence). V dropped 7 bases and J dropped 4; count of bases not matched to a gene: 10. The CDR3 covers 15 residues. The CDR3 is CASMAETGNNQPQHF. CDR3 in DNA: TGTGCCAGTATGGCCGAGACAGGGAATAATCAGCCCCAGCATTTT.

This clonotype has only a few counts. This chain links TRBV14 with TRBJ1-6; D remains unclear. This CDR3 spans 13 amino acids. V dropped 0 bases and J dropped 7 bases, with 4 bases sitting between them. In germline, CDR1 is SGHDN, CDR2 FVKESK. This CDR3 reads CASSQDLNSPLHF. CDR3 in DNA: TGTGCCAGCAGCCAAGACCTGAATTCACCCCTCCACTTT.

This clonotype was seen more than once but under ten times. The chain combines TRBV4-3 with TRBJ2-4, with TRBD2 matching 9 bases. V dropped 0 bases and J dropped 6; count of bases not matched to a gene: 3. Per germline, CDR1 LGHNA and CDR2 YSLEER. The CDR3 has 15 residues. The CDR3 loop reads CASSQDPTSGNIQYF. CDR3 DNA sequence: TGCGCCAGCAGCCAAGATCCGACTAGCGGAAACATTCAGTACTTC.

J is TRBJ2-1 and V is TRBV11-2, with TRBD1 as a possible D gene (5 bases). CDR1 is SGHAT, CDR2 FQNNGV, per germline. CDR3 length: 14 amino acids. V was trimmed by 8 bases and J by 4 bases, leaving 15 bases between them. The DNA of the CDR3 is TGTGCCAGCGGGGCATCTTTGGGATACAATGAGCAGTTCTTC. Protein: CASGASLGYNEQFF. The whole variable domain, filled in from reference TRBV11-2 and TRBJ2-1, reads EAGVAQSPRYKIIEKRQSVAFWCNPISGHATLYWYQQILGQGPKLLIQFQNNGVVDDSQLPKDRFSAERLKGVDSTLKIQPAKLEDSAVYLCASGASLGYNEQFFGPGTRLTVL.

The chain combines TRBV6-2 or TRBV6-3 with TRBJ2-5, with TRBD2 as a possible D gene (6 bases). The V gene lost 11 bases and the J gene lost 4 bases, with 14 bases spanning the gap. In germline, CDR1 is MNHEY, CDR2 SVGEGT. CDR3 length: 12 residues. This chain's CDR3 is CASRGTGETQYF. The CDR3 DNA reads TGTGCCTCCCGGGGGACCGGAGAGACCCAGTACTTC.